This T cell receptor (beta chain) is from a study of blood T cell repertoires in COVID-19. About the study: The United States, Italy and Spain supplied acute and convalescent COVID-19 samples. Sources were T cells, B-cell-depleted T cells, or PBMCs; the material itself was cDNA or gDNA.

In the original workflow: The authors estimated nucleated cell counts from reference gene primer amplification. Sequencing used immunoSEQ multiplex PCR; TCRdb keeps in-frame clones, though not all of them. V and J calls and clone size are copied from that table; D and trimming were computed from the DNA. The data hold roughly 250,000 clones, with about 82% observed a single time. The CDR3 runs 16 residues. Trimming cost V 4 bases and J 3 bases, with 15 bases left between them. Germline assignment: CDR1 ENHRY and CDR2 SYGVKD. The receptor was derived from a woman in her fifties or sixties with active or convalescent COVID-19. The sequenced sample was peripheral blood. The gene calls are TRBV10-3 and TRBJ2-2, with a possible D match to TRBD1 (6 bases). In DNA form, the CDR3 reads TGTGCCATCAGTGTATTCCAGGGGATTGACACCGGGGAGCTGTTTTTT. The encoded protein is CAISVFQGIDTGELFF.